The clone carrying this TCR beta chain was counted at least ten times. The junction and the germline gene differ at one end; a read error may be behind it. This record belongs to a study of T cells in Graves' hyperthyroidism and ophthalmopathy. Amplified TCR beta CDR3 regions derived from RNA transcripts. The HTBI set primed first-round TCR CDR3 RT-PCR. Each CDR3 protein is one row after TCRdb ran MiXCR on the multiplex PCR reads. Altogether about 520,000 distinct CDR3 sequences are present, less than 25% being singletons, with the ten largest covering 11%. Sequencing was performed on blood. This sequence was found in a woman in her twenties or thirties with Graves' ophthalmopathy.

The CDR3 protein is CAWSSGTGNQPQHF. CDR3 in DNA: TGTGCCTGGAGTTCCGGGACAGGCAACCAGCCCCAGCATTTT. The chain combines TRBV30 with TRBJ1-5; 8 nucleotides line up with TRBD1. From germline, CDR1 is GTSNPN and CDR2 SVGIG (reference sequence). The length of the CDR3 is 14 residues.